The clone carrying this TCR beta chain showed up just a few times. Its antigen is as yet unknown. Sequencing used immunoSEQ multiplex PCR; TCRdb keeps in-frame clones, though not all of them. The sample contains about 30,000 clones, over 85% of which appear only once. This specimen comes from a study of lymphopenia after photon versus proton radiotherapy. Broader study findings: A bigger post-nadir fall in TCR diversity correlated inversely with survival time in deceased patients.

The V gene lost 3 bases and the J gene lost 2 bases, with 10 bases spanning the gap. Germline V CDR1 and CDR2: GTSNPN, SVGIG (reference sequence). This CDR3 has 13 amino acids. This sequence originates from a woman aged 45-59 years with cholangiocarcinoma. The sample was peripheral blood, taken from a patient treated with photon-based radiotherapy. The chain joins TRBV30 to TRBJ1-2, with D tentatively TRBD1 (5 bases). CDR3 sequence (DNA): TGTGCCTGGAGCCCTTCAGGGAACTATGGCTACACCTTC. This gives the protein CAWSPSGNYGYTF.